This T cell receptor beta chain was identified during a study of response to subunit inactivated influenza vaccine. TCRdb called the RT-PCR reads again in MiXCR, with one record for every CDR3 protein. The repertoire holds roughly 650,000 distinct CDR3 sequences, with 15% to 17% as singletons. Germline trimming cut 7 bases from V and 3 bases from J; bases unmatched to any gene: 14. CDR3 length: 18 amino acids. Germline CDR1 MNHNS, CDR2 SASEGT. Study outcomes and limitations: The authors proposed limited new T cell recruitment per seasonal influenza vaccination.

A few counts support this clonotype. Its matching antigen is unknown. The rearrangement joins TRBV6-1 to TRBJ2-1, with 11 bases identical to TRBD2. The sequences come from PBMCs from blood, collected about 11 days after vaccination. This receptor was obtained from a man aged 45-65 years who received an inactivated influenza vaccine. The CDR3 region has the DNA TGTGCCAGCAACCACAGGGCCTTTGGGACTAGCGGCTACAATGAGCAGTTCTTC. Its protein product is CASNHRAFGTSGYNEQFF.